The sequence of this TCR beta chain was determined in a study of T cell repertoires in cytomegalovirus infection. TCRdb recomputed calls from the reads with MiXCR, one row per CDR3 protein. The sample holds more than 500,000 distinct CDR3 sequences, 16% seen once. This clonotype has at least ten counts. What it recognizes is unknown. The study's findings and limits: The study found HLA-C-restricted CMV-specific TCR beta clonotypes dominating the ex vivo response.

Trimming took 5 bases from V and 5 from J; bases not matched to a gene: 10. This CDR3 is built from 18 residues. The chain links TRBV12-3 or TRBV12-4 to TRBJ2-3, with 16 bases matching TRBD2. This clonotype was sampled from a human donor in good health (CMV status not recorded). Some clones in this sample may be carry-over from other donors' samples. The sample taken for sequencing was CD8+ T cells from PBMCs. The CDR3 spells CASSPGTSGRALGDTQYF. In DNA form, the CDR3 reads TGTGCCAGCAGTCCAGGGACTAGCGGGAGGGCCCTCGGAGATACGCAGTATTTT.